Following are 8 T cell receptor beta chains from one sample sequenced in a study of shared clonotypes between healthy human individuals. TCRdb's table, derived via immunoSEQ multiplex PCR, lists solely in-frame clones and lacks some. The top ten hold around 1.8% of the sample, which has nearly 750,000 clones, approximately 77% seen once. The sample consisted of memory CD4+ T cells sorted from blood. The subset here: CD45RA-negative fraction. The receptors were gathered from a woman aged 25-40 years in good health.

On this clone itself: In the same sample, other DNA sequences code for this CDR3. The chain carries TRBV7-6 and TRBJ1-1; weak D call: TRBD1 (5 bases). CDR3 length equals 14 residues. V lost 0 bases and J 3 bases, leaving 8 bases between the germline ends. CDR1 SGHVS and CDR2 FNYEAQ come from the germline V gene. The chain's CDR3 is CASSLAGGYTEAFF. CDR3 coding DNA: TGTGCCAGCAGCTTAGCGGGGGGGTACACTGAAGCTTTCTTT.

There are a few counts of this clone. The genes are TRBV7-3 and TRBJ2-3, with D unclear. Trimming removed 5 bases at V and 2 bases at J, with 11 bases between. The CDR3 is made up of 14 amino acids. Germline CDR1 is SGHTA and CDR2 is FQGTGA. The CDR3 sequence: CASSQSSYTDTQYF. The DNA of the CDR3 is TGTGCCAGCAGCCAAAGTTCGTACACAGATACGCAGTATTTT.

This clone showed up many times. This sample also contains other DNA sequences that code for the same CDR3. V and J are TRBV28 and TRBJ2-3; D remains ambiguous. Germline V gene sequence: CDR1 MDHEN, CDR2 SYDVKM. V dropped 6 bases and J dropped 0 bases, with 4 bases sitting between them. CDR3 size: 12 residues. This chain's CDR3 is CASRTSTDTQYF. The DNA for the CDR3 is TGTGCCAGCAGGACTAGCACAGATACGCAGTATTTT.

The V call is TRBV18, the J call TRBJ2-7; TRBD1 matches at 7 bases. Germline-derived CDR1 and CDR2 are KGHSH and LQKENI. The CDR3 loop spans 13 amino acids. V was pared by 6 bases and J by 5 bases, with 7 bases of the junction left unmatched. In nucleotides, the CDR3 is TGTGCCAGCTCTCCTATCGACAGGGACGAGCAGTACTTC. It translates to CASSPIDRDEQYF.

V and J are TRBV10-2 and TRBJ1-5; D might be TRBD1 (6 bases). Germline V gene data show CDR1 as WSHSY and CDR2 as SAAADI. CDR3 length equals 17 residues. Trimming removed 8 bases at V and 2 bases at J, with 22 bases between. The CDR3 protein is CASRSEQGGYGNQPQHF. The CDR3 nucleotides read TGCGCCAGCCGGTCGGAACAGGGCGGATATGGCAATCAGCCCCAGCATTTT.

The rearrangement uses TRBV19 and TRBJ1-5; D is perhaps TRBD1 (5 bases). The length of the CDR3 is 15 residues. Deletions cut 2 bases from V and 6 bases from J, with 14 bases between. The germline CDR1 and CDR2 sequences are LNHDA and SQIVND (reference sequence). The CDR3 DNA is TGTGCCAGTAGTATACAGGGTTATTACGGTCAGCCCCAGCATTTT. Translating gives CASSIQGYYGQPQHF.

This clone has only a few counts. The chain combines TRBV20-1 with TRBJ2-7, with unresolved D. V gave up 3 bases and J gave up 9 bases, with 12 bases separating them. Per the germline V gene, CDR1 is DFQATT and CDR2 is SNEGSKA (reference sequence). This CDR3 contains 11 residues. CDR3 nucleotides: TGCAGTGCTAGGTCGGGTTCGAGGCAGTACTTC. Translating gives CSARSGSRQYF.

The chain employs TRBV13 and TRBJ2-7; perhaps TRBD1 as D (6 bases). Trimming took 5 bases from V and 0 from J, leaving 17 bases between them. This CDR3 contains 16 residues. Germline-derived CDR1 and CDR2 are PRHDT and FYEKMQ (reference sequence). The CDR3 sequence: CASSPQERGSSYEQYF. As DNA, the CDR3 is TGTGCCAGCAGCCCACAGGAGAGGGGGAGCTCCTACGAGCAGTACTTC.